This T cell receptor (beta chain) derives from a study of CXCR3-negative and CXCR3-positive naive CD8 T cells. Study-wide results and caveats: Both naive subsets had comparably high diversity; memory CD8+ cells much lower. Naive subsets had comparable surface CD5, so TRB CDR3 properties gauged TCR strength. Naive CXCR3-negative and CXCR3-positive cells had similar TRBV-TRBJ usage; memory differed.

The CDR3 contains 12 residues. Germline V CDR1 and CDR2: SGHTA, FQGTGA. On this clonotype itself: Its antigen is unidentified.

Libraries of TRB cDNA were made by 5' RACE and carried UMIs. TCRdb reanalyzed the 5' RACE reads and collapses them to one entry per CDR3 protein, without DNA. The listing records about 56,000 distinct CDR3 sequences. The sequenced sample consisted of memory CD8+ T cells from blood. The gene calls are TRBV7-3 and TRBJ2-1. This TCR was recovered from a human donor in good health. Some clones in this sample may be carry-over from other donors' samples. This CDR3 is CASSSSNNEQFF.